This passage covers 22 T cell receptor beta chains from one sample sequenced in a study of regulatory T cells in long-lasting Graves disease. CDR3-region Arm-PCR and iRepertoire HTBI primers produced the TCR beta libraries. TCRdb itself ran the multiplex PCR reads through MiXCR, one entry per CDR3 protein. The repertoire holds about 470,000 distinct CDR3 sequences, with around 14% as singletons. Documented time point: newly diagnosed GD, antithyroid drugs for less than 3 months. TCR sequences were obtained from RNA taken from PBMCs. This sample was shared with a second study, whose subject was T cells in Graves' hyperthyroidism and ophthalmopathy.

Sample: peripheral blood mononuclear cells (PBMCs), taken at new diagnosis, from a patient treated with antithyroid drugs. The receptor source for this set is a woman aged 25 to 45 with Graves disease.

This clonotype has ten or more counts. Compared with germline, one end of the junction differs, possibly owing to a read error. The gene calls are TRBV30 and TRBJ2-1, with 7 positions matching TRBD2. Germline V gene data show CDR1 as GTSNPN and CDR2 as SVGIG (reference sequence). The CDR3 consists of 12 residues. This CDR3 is CAWSVRGRAGTF. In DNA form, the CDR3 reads TGTGCCTGGAGTGTACGGGGGAGGGCCGGCACCTTC.

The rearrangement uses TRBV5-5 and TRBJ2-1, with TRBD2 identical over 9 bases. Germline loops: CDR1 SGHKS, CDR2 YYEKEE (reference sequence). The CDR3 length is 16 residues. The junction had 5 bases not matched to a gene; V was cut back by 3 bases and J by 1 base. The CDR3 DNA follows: TGTGCCAGCAGCTCGTTAGCGGGAGCGTCCTACAATGAGCAGTTCTTC. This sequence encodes CASSSLAGASYNEQFF.

The CDR3 nucleotides read TGTGCCAGCAGTTACTTAGACAGGGGGTACACCATATATTTT. Translation: CASSYLDRGYTIYF. This chain links TRBV6-5 with TRBJ1-3; 9 nucleotides line up with TRBD1. Germline CDR1 and CDR2: MNHEY and SVGAGI. The CDR3 runs to 14 residues. V trimming: 1 base; J trimming: 8 bases; junction bases outside the gene matches: 3.

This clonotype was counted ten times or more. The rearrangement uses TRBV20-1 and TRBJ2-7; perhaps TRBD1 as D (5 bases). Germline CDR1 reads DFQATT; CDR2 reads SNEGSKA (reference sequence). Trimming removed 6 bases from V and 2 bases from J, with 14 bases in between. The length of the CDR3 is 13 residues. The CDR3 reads CSAEHDRPYEQYF. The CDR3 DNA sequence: TGCAGTGCCGAACACGACAGACCCTACGAGCAGTACTTC.

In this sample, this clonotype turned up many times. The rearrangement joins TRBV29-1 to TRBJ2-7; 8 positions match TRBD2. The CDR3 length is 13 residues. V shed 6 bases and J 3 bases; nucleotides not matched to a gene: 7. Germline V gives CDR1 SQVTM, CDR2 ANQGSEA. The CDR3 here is CSVGAGANYEQYF. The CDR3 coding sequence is TGCAGCGTGGGAGCGGGAGCCAACTACGAGCAGTACTTC.

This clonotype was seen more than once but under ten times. Written as DNA, the CDR3 is TGTGCCAGCAGTGAGCTAGCGGGAGGGAGCACAGATACGCAGTATTTT. This gives the protein CASSELAGGSTDTQYF. J is TRBJ2-3 and V is TRBV7-3; 12 nucleotides line up with TRBD2. Germline values: CDR1 SGHTA, CDR2 FQGTGA. This CDR3 has 16 residues. The ends lost 6 bases at V and 0 bases at J; junction bases unmatched: 4.

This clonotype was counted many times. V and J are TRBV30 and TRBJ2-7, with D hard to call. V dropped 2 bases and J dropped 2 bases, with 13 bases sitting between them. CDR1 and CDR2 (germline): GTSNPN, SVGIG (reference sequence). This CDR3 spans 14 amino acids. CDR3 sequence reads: CAWSTEVKAYEQYF. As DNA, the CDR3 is TGTGCCTGGAGTACGGAAGTCAAGGCCTACGAGCAGTACTTC.

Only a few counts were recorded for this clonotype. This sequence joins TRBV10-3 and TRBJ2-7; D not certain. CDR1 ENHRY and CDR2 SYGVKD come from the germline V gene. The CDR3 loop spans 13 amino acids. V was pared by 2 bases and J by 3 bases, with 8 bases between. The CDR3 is CAISEGRRYEQYF. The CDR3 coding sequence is TGTGCCATCAGTGAGGGGCGCCGCTACGAGCAGTACTTC.

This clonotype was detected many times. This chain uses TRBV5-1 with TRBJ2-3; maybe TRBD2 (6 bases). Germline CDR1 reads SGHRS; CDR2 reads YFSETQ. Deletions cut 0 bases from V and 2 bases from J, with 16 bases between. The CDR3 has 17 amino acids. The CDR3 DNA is TGCGCCAGCAGCTTGGGGGGAGGCTCCGCGATCACAGATACGCAGTATTTT. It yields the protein CASSLGGGSAITDTQYF.

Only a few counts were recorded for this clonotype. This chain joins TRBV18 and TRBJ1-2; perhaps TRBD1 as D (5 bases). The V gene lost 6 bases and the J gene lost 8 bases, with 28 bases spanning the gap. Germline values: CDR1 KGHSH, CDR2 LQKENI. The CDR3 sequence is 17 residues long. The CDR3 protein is CASSPAGGTGRTDGYTF. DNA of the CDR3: TGTGCCAGCTCCCCCGCCGGAGGGACGGGCCGGACGGACGGCTACACCTTC.

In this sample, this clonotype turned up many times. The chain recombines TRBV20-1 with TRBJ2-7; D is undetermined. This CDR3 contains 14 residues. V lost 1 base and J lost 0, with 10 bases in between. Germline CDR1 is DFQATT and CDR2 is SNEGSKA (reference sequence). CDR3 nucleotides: TGCAGTGCTAGAGTCTTCAGGAGCTCCTACGAGCAGTACTTC. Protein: CSARVFRSSYEQYF.

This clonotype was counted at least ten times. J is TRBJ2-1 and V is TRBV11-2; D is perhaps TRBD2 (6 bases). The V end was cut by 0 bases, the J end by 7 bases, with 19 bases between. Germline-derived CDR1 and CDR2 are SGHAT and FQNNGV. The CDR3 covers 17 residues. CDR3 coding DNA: TGTGCCAGCAGCTTAGATGTCCTACCCGGGGCGGGGAATGAGCAGTTCTTC. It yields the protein CASSLDVLPGAGNEQFF.

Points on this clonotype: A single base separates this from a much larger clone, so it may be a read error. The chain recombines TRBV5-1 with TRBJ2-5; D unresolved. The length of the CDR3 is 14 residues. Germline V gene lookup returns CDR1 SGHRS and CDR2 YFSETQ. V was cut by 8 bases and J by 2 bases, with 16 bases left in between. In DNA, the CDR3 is TGCGCCAGGACCTTGGGTGGCTCTCAAGAGACCCAGTACTTC. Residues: CARTLGGSQETQYF.

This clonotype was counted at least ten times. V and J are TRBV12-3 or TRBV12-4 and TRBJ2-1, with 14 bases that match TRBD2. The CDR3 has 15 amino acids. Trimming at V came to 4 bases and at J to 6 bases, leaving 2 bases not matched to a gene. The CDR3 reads CASSSGTSGSNEQFF. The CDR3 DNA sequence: TGTGCCAGCAGTTCGGGGACTAGCGGGAGCAATGAGCAGTTCTTC.

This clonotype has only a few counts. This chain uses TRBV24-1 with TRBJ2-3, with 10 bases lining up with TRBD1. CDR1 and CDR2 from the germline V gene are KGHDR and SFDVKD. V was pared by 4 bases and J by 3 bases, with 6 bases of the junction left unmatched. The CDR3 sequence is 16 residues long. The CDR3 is CATSDPRQGATDTQYF. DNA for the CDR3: TGTGCCACCAGTGACCCACGACAGGGGGCAACAGATACGCAGTATTTT.

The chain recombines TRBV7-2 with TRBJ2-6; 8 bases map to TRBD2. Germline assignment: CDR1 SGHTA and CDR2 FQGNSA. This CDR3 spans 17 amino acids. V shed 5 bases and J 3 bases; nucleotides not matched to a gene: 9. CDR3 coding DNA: TGTGCCAGCAGCACGCGGGAGGTTCTACGTGGGGCCAACGTCCTGACTTTC. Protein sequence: CASSTREVLRGANVLTF.

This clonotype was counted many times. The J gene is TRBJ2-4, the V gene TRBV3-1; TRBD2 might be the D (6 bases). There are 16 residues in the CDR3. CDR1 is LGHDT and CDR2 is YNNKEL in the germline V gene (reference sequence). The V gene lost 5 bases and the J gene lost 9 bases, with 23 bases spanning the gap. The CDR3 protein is CASSTRGSQRGGIQYF. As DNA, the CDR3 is TGTGCCAGCAGCACCCGGGGGAGCCAGCGTGGAGGCATTCAGTACTTC.

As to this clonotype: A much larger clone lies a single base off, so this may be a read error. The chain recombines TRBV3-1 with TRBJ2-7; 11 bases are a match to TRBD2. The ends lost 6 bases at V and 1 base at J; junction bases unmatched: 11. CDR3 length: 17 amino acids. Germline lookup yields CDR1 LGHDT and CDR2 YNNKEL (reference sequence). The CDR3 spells CASSAKPGTSGSYEQYF. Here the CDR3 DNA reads TGTGCCAGCAGTGCCAAACCAGGGACTAGCGGATCCTACGAGCAGTACTTC.

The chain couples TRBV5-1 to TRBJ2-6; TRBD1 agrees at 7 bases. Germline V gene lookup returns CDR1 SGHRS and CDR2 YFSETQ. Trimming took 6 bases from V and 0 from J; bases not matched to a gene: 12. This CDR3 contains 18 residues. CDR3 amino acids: CASTSRGQPVSGANVLTF. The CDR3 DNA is TGCGCCAGCACCTCAAGGGGACAGCCAGTCTCTGGGGCCAACGTCCTGACTTTC.

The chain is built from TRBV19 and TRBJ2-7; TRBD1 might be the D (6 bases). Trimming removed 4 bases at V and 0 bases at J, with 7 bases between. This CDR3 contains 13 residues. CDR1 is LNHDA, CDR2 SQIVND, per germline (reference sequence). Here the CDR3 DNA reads TGTGCCAGTAGTAAGGACAGCTCCTACGAGCAGTACTTC. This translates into CASSKDSSYEQYF.

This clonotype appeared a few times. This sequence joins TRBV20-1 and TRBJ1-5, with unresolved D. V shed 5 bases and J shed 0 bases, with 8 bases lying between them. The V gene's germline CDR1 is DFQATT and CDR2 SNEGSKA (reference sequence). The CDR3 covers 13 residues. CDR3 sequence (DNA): TGCAGTGCTTACACAGATAGCAATCAGCCCCAGCATTTT. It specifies CSAYTDSNQPQHF.

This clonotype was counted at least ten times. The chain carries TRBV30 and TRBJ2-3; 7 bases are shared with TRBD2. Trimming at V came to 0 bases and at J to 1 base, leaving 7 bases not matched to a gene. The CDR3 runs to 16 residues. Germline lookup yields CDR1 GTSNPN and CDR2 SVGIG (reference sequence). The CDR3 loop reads CAWSVGGRAGTDTQYF. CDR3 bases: TGTGCCTGGAGTGTGGGTGGGAGGGCCGGCACAGATACGCAGTATTTT.